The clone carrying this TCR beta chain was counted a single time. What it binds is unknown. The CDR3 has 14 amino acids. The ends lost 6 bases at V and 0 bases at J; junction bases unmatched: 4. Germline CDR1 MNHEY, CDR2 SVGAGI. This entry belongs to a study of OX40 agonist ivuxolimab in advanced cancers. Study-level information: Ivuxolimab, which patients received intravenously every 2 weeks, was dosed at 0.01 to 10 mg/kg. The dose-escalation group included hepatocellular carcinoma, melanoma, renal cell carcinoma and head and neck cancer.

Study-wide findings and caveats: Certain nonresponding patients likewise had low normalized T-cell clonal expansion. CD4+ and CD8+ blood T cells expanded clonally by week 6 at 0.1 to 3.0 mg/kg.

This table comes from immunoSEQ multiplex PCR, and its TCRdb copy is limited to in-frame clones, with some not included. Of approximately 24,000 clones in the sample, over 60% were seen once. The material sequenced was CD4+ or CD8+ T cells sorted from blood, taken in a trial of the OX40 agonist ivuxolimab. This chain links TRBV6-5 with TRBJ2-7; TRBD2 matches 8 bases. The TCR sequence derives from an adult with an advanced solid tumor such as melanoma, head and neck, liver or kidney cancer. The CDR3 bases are TGTGCCAGCAGCTTAGCGGGGAGCTCCTACGAGCAGTACTTC. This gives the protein CASSLAGSSYEQYF.